A single sample gave rise to the 24 T cell receptor beta chains below, sequenced in a study of blood T cell repertoires in COVID-19. Method: immunoSEQ multiplex PCR; TCRdb's copy keeps in-frame clones and lacks some. The table has roughly 220,000 clones, just over 85% seen once; the top ten hold roughly 14%. Sequences were obtained from PBMCs or T cells enriched from blood (not recorded which). The source of these receptors is a woman between 45 and 65 years old with acute COVID-19.

V gene TRBV27 combines with J gene TRBJ2-7; possibly TRBD2 for D (6 bases). V was shortened by 1 base and J by 0 bases, with 10 bases between the two germline ends. This CDR3 is 15 amino acids long. Germline CDR1 reads MNHEY; CDR2 reads SMNVEV (reference sequence). CDR3 nucleotide sequence: TGTGCCAGCAGTTTATTCTCCGGGAGCTCCTACGAGCAGTACTTC. This encodes CASSLFSGSSYEQYF.

This clone has just a few counts. The CDR3 coding sequence is TGCGCCAGCAGCGCCCGGACAGGGACGGAAAATTCACCCCTCCACTTT. Translated, it gives CASSARTGTENSPLHF. The J gene is TRBJ1-6, the V gene TRBV5-1; 8 bases fit TRBD1. The ends lost 4 bases at V and 7 bases at J; junction bases unmatched: 10. Germline V gives CDR1 SGHRS, CDR2 YFSETQ. The CDR3 length is 16 residues.

The CDR3 protein is CASSVGRGLQETQYF. CDR3 nucleotides: TGTGCCAGCAGCGTAGGAAGGGGACTGCAAGAGACCCAGTACTTC. This chain links TRBV9 with TRBJ2-5; possibly TRBD2 for D (6 bases). CDR3 length: 15 amino acids. Germline V lookup: CDR1 SGDLS, CDR2 YYNGEE. V lost 0 bases to trimming and J lost 2 bases, with 11 bases between them.

Regarding this clone: The CDR3 carries no conserved terminal phenylalanine or tryptophan, so it likely arises from a read error. No DNA is shown, since the ends of the CDR3 on it are uncertain; the CDR3 is the one TCRdb lists. The rearrangement joins TRBV4-2 to TRBJ2-4; the listed D gene, TRBD1, was not tested against the DNA. The CDR3 comprises 10 residues, both ends counted. CDR1 LGHNA and CDR2 YNFKEQ come from the germline V gene. The CDR3 loop reads CASSRGAGQV.

V usage is TRBV18 and J usage is TRBJ2-3; TRBD1 matches 7 bases. The V and J ends lost 6 bases and 2 bases, in that order; junction bases with no gene match: 8. The CDR3 covers 15 residues. Germline V CDR1 and CDR2: KGHSH, LQKENI. The CDR3 spells CASSPATGTTDTQYF. The CDR3 DNA follows: TGTGCCAGCTCGCCCGCGACAGGGACCACAGATACGCAGTATTTT.

CDR3 sequence reads: CASNTGGNQPQHF. The CDR3, as DNA: TGTGCCAGCAATACAGGGGGTAATCAGCCCCAGCATTTT. The V and J genes are TRBV12-3 or TRBV12-4 and TRBJ1-5; 8 nucleotides align to TRBD1. V was pared by 7 bases and J by 4 bases, with 3 bases of the junction left unmatched. The CDR3 sequence is 13 residues long.

The genes are TRBV27 and TRBJ1-2; 7 positions agree with TRBD1. CDR1 MNHEY and CDR2 SMNVEV come from the germline V gene (reference sequence). CDR3 length equals 14 residues. With V trimmed by 6 bases and J by 7 bases, 11 bases remained unmatched. CDR3 protein: CASRQHTGVSGYTF. CDR3 sequence (DNA): TGTGCCAGCAGACAACATACAGGGGTTTCTGGCTACACCTTC.

This sequence joins TRBV14 and TRBJ2-2, with a tentative D call TRBD2 (5 bases). Between the trimmed V and J ends, which lost 3 bases and 3 bases, there was a span of 14 bases. Germline values: CDR1 SGHDN, CDR2 FVKESK. This CDR3 spans 16 amino acids. Here the CDR3 DNA reads TGTGCCAGCAGCCAGGGAGATAGGAAATACACCGGGGAGCTGTTTTTT. This codes for CASSQGDRKYTGELFF.

V and J are TRBV6-5 and TRBJ1-2; D unresolved. The CDR3 is 14 residues long. Looked up from germline, CDR1 is MNHEY and CDR2 is SVGAGI. The V and J ends lost 0 bases and 8 bases respectively, with 13 bases between them. CDR3: CASSYSRDLRGYTF. In DNA form, the CDR3 reads TGTGCCAGCAGTTACTCGAGAGACCTGAGGGGCTACACCTTC.

The rearrangement uses TRBV20-1 and TRBJ1-1; 7 positions match TRBD1. Germline V lookup: CDR1 DFQATT, CDR2 SNEGSKA (reference sequence). CDR3 length: 15 residues. V trimming: 4 bases; J trimming: 5 bases; junction bases outside the gene matches: 13. CDR3 sequence: CSATEPMTGRTEAFF. In DNA, the CDR3 is TGCAGTGCTACTGAACCCATGACAGGGCGAACTGAAGCTTTCTTT.

The V and J genes are TRBV7-5 and TRBJ2-3; the table's D call, TRBD2, has no DNA check behind it. TRBV7-5 is a recognized pseudogene. This CDR3 has 19 amino acids. CDR3 loop: CARSLIWTQASRGTDTQYF. In DNA, the CDR3 is TGTGCCAGAAGCTTAATCTGGACTCAAGCGTCTCGGGGTACAGATACGCAGTATTTT.

The J gene is TRBJ2-3, the V gene TRBV19; 8 bases align to TRBD2. Germline CDR1 and CDR2: LNHDA and SQIVND (reference sequence). CDR3 length equals 17 residues. V dropped 5 bases and J dropped 0; count of bases not matched to a gene: 10. CDR3 DNA sequence: TGTGCCAGTAGTCTCTCCCTTTTAGCGGGAAGCACAGATACGCAGTATTTT. Translating gives CASSLSLLAGSTDTQYF. Drawing the rest from reference TRBV19 and TRBJ2-3, the complete variable domain is DGGITQSPKYLFRKEGQNVTLSCEQNLNHDAMYWYRQDPGQGLRLIYYSQIVNDFQKGDIAEGYSVSREKKESFPLTVTSAQKNPTAFYLCASSLSLLAGSTDTQYFGPGTRLTVL.

The chain recombines TRBV5-1 with TRBJ2-2; the D gene is possibly TRBD1 (5 bases). The CDR3 is 14 residues long. Trimming took off 1 base at V and 1 base at J, with 5 bases between the two ends. Germline V gives CDR1 SGHRS, CDR2 YFSETQ. The CDR3 reads CASSLQGNTGELFF. For the CDR3, the DNA is TGCGCCAGCAGCTTGCAGGGGAACACCGGGGAGCTGTTTTTT.

V and J are TRBV2 and TRBJ1-1; the D gene is possibly TRBD1 (5 bases). This CDR3 has 15 residues. The ends were cut back, 2 bases at V and 1 base at J, with 11 bases in the middle. Germline assignment: CDR1 SNHLY and CDR2 FYNNEI. In nucleotides, the CDR3 is TGTGCCAGCAGTGAATTTGGGGCAGAGAACACTGAAGCTTTCTTT. It is translated as CASSEFGAENTEAFF.

This chain uses TRBV7-2 with TRBJ2-2; D remains unclear. With 5 bases removed from V and 1 base from J, the gap between germline ends came to 8 bases. CDR1 and CDR2 (germline): SGHTA, FQGNSA. This CDR3 contains 14 residues. The CDR3 sequence: CASSRVQNTGELFF. For the CDR3, the DNA is TGTGCCAGCAGCCGCGTCCAGAACACCGGGGAGCTGTTTTTT.

J is TRBJ1-2 and V is TRBV7-2, with TRBD1 matching 7 bases. Germline V gives CDR1 SGHTA, CDR2 FQGNSA. CDR3 length: 16 residues. V shed 4 bases, J shed 5 bases, and the junction held 13 bases outside the gene matches. As DNA, the CDR3 is TGTGCCAGCAGCTCCAAGAACGATTGGACAGGTTATGGCTACACCTTC. Translated: CASSSKNDWTGYGYTF. The full variable domain, rest sourced from reference TRBV7-2 and TRBJ1-2, is GAGVSQSPSNKVTEKGKDVELRCDPISGHTALYWYRQSLGQGLEFLIYFQGNSAPDKSGLPSDRFSAERTGGSVSTLTIQRTQQEDSAVYLCASSSKNDWTGYGYTFGSGTRLTVV.

As for this clone: Other DNA sequences of this sample code for an identical CDR3. The chain recombines TRBV12-3 or TRBV12-4 with TRBJ2-1; D might be TRBD2 (5 bases). Trimming stripped 1 base from V and 4 bases from J, with 5 bases between. The CDR3 loop spans 13 amino acids. CDR3 sequence: CASSLGGYNEQFF. For the CDR3, the DNA is TGTGCCAGCAGTTTAGGCGGGTACAATGAGCAGTTCTTC.

This clone was picked up one time. The chain recombines TRBV5-1 with TRBJ1-1; 8 bases map to TRBD1. This CDR3 is 17 amino acids long. Germline lookup yields CDR1 SGHRS and CDR2 YFSETQ. Trimming took 0 bases from V and 5 from J; bases not matched to a gene: 12. The CDR3 loop reads CASSLAGGTGFSTEAFF. The CDR3 region has the DNA TGCGCCAGCAGCTTGGCCGGGGGGACAGGCTTCTCGACTGAAGCTTTCTTT.

J is TRBJ1-2 and V is TRBV28; a weak D match, TRBD1 (5 bases). Germline lookup yields CDR1 MDHEN and CDR2 SYDVKM. The ends were cut back, 5 bases at V and 4 bases at J, with 17 bases in the middle. This CDR3 has 15 residues. CDR3 residues: CASSIPSREGYGYTF. CDR3 in DNA: TGTGCCAGCAGTATACCTTCCAGGGAAGGCTATGGCTACACCTTC.

The sample holds one count of this clone. This chain connects TRBV6-5 to TRBJ1-4; D not certain. V was trimmed by 6 bases and J by 3 bases, leaving 14 bases between them. The CDR3 length is 15 residues. Germline V gene lookup returns CDR1 MNHEY and CDR2 SVGAGI. CDR3 DNA sequence: TGTGCCAGCAGGCGTATACAGAGCCCTAATGAAAAACTGTTTTTT. Its protein product is CASRRIQSPNEKLFF.

This clone showed up just once. The chain links TRBV6-5 to TRBJ2-7; 7 nucleotides line up with TRBD2. V lost 8 bases to trimming and J lost 5 bases; unmatched junction nucleotides: 12. Germline lookup yields CDR1 MNHEY and CDR2 SVGAGI. The length of the CDR3 is 14 residues. The CDR3 DNA is TGTGCCAGCTCCGGAAGCGGGAAGGTGGACGAGCAGTACTTC. Protein: CASSGSGKVDEQYF.

The DNA for the CDR3 is TGTGCCAGTAGTGGGACTAGCGGAAAGCAGTTCTTC. This encodes CASSGTSGKQFF. This sequence joins TRBV19 and TRBJ2-1; 11 bases are a match to TRBD2. Germline V gives CDR1 LNHDA, CDR2 SQIVND (reference sequence). J gave up 11 bases and V 5 bases, and 2 bases lay outside the gene matches. The CDR3 totals 12 residues.

The chain links TRBV3-1 (or the pseudogene TRBV3-2) to TRBJ2-7; perhaps TRBD2 as D (5 bases). This CDR3 spans 14 amino acids. Germline V lookup: CDR1 LGHDT, CDR2 YNNKEL (reference sequence). The V and J ends lost 5 bases and 3 bases respectively, with 14 bases between them. The CDR3 loop reads CASSSPPDYYEQYF. The CDR3 nucleotides are TGTGCCAGCAGCTCCCCGCCCGACTACTACGAGCAGTACTTC.

V usage is TRBV25-1 and J usage is TRBJ2-3, with 7 bases aligning to TRBD1. CDR1 is MGHDK, CDR2 SYGVNS, per germline. There are 15 residues in the CDR3. V lost 7 bases to trimming and J lost 1 base; unmatched junction nucleotides: 8. CDR3 residues: CASTPPQGGTDTQYF. In DNA, the CDR3 is TGTGCCAGCACCCCTCCCCAGGGGGGCACAGATACGCAGTATTTT.